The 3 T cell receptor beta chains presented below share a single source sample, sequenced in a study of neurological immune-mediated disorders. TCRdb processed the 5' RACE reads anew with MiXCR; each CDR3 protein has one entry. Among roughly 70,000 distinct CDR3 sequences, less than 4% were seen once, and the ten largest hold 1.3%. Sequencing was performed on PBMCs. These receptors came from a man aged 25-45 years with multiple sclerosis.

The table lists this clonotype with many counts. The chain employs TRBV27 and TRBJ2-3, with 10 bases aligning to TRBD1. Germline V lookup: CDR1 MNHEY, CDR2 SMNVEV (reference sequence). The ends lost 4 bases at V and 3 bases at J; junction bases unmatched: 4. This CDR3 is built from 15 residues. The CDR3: CASSSGQGLTDTQYF. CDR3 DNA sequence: TGTGCCAGCAGTTCGGGACAGGGGTTAACAGATACGCAGTATTTT.

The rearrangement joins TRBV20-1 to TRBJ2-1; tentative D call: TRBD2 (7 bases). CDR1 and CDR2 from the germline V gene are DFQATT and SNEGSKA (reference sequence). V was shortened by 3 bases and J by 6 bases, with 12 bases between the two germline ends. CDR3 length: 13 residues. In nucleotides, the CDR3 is TGCAGTGCTAGGGGGGGGCTGGGCAATGAGCAGTTCTTC. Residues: CSARGGLGNEQFF.

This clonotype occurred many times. The CDR3 nucleotides read TGTGCCAGCAGCCCCGGACAGGGGTTTGGCTACACCTTC. Its protein is CASSPGQGFGYTF. V is TRBV27 and J is TRBJ1-2; 9 positions agree with TRBD1. In germline, CDR1 is MNHEY, CDR2 SMNVEV (reference sequence). The CDR3 runs to 13 residues. After removal of 6 bases from V and 7 bases from J, the junction contained 6 bases not matched to a gene.